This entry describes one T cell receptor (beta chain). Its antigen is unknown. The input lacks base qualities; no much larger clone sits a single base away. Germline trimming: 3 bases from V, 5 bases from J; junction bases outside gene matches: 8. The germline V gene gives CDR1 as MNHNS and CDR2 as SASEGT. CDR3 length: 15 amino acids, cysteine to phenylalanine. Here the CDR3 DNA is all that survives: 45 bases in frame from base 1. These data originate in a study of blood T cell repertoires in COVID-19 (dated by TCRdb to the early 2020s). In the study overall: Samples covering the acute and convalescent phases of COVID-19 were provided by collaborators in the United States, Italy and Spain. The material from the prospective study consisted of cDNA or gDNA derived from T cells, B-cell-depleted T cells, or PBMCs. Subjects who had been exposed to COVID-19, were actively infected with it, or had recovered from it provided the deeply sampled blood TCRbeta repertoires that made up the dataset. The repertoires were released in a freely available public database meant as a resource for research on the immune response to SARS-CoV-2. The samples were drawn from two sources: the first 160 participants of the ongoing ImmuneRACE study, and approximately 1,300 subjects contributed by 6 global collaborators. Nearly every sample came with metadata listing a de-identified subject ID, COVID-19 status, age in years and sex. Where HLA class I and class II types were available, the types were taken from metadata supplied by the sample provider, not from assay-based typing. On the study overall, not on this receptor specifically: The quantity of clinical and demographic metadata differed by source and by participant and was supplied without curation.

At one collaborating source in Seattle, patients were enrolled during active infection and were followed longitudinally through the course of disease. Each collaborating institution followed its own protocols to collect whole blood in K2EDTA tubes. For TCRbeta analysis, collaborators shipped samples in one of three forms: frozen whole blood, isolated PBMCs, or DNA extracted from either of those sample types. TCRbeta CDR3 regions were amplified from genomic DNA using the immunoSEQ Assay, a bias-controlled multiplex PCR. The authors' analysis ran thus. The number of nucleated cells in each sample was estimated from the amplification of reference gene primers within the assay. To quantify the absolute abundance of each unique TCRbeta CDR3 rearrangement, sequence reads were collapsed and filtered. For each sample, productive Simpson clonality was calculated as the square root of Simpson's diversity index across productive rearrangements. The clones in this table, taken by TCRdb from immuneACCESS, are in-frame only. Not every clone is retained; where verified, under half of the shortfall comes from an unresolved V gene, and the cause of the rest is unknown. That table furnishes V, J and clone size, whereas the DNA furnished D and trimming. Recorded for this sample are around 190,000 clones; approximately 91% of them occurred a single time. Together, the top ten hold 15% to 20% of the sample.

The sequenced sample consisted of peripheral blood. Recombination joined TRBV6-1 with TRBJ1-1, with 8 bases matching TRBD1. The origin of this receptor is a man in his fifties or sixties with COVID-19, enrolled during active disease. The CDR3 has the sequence CASSDANRGRTEAFF. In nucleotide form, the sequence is TGTGCCAGCAGTGACGCCAACAGGGGGAGGACTGAAGCTTTCTTT.